Listed here are 30 T cell receptor beta chains from one sample, sequenced in a study of shared clonotypes between healthy human individuals. Profiling relied on immunoSEQ multiplex PCR, and the TCRdb table lists in-frame clones only, not all of them. The sample records about 600,000 clones, 97% being singletons. Specimen: naive CD4+ T cells sorted from blood. Documented subset: CD45RA+ positively selected. The receptors stem from a woman between 25 and 40 years old in good health.

V and J are TRBV6-5 and TRBJ2-1; no clear D gene. The length of the CDR3 is 16 residues. Germline V gives CDR1 MNHEY, CDR2 SVGAGI. V lost 2 bases and J lost 1, with 12 bases in between. CDR3: CASSYTSEWSYNEQFF. The CDR3 nucleotides read TGTGCCAGCAGTTACACCTCGGAGTGGTCCTACAATGAGCAGTTCTTC.

The chain is built from TRBV7-9 and TRBJ1-5; unclear D gene. Germline CDR1 and CDR2: SEHNR and FQNEAQ (reference sequence). The ends were cut back, 2 bases at V and 7 bases at J, with 18 bases in the middle. CDR3 length equals 16 residues. CDR3 loop: CASSLSSGAANQPQHF. DNA of the CDR3: TGTGCCAGCAGCTTATCCTCCGGAGCGGCCAACCAGCCCCAGCATTTT.

With regard to this clone: This sample includes further DNA sequences coding for the same CDR3. This chain connects TRBV18 to TRBJ1-5, with 7 bases matching TRBD1. V was pared by 4 bases and J by 4 bases, with 4 bases of the junction left unmatched. CDR1 is KGHSH and CDR2 is LQKENI in the germline V gene. This CDR3 region has 14 residues. CDR3 sequence: CASSQGAGNQPQHF. CDR3 nucleotides: TGTGCCAGCTCACAGGGGGCTGGGAATCAGCCCCAGCATTTT.

The chain carries TRBV29-1 and TRBJ2-1, with D possibly TRBD2 on 5 matching bases. Deletions cut 5 bases from V and 8 bases from J, with 13 bases between. Germline-derived CDR1 and CDR2 are SQVTM and ANQGSEA. This CDR3 has 12 residues. CDR3 residues: CSVKNSGYEQFF. The CDR3 DNA reads as TGCAGCGTTAAAAACAGCGGTTATGAGCAGTTCTTC.

CDR3 nucleotides: TGTGCCAGCAGCAAGAGGGGGGACACTGAAGCTTTCTTT. Encoded protein: CASSKRGDTEAFF. The gene calls are TRBV21-1 and TRBJ1-1. TRBV21-1 is a pseudogene segment. CDR3 length: 13 residues.

The V and J genes are TRBV15 and TRBJ2-1, with TRBD2 matching 8 bases. The ends lost 1 base at V and 9 bases at J; junction bases unmatched: 11. Germline V gene lookup returns CDR1 LNHNV and CDR2 YYDKDF (reference sequence). The CDR3 totals 16 residues. The CDR3 is CATSRVPSGSNFEQFF. The CDR3 DNA follows: TGTGCCACCAGCAGAGTCCCGAGCGGGAGTAATTTTGAGCAGTTCTTC. Complete variable domain (other parts from reference TRBV15 and TRBJ2-1): DAMVIQNPRYQVTQFGKPVTLSCSQTLNHNVMYWYQQKSSQAPKLLFHYYDKDFNNEADTPDNFQSRRPNTSFCFLDIRSPGLGDTAMYLCATSRVPSGSNFEQFFGPGTRLTVL.

This rearrangement joins TRBV6-5 to TRBJ2-7; tentatively, D is TRBD1 or TRBD2 (6 bases each). V lost 2 bases and J 5 bases, leaving 16 bases between the germline ends. CDR1 and CDR2 from the germline V gene are MNHEY and SVGAGI. This CDR3 has 15 residues. DNA for the CDR3: TGTGCCAGCAGTTACGATCTTTCTGGGGGGCACGAGCAGTACTTC. It yields the protein CASSYDLSGGHEQYF.

V usage is TRBV4-1 and J usage is TRBJ2-7; D might be TRBD2 (5 bases). The CDR3 covers 17 residues. Germline CDR1 and CDR2: MGHRA and YSYEKL. V gave up 0 bases and J gave up 2 bases, with 17 bases separating them. The CDR3 coding sequence is TGCGCCAGCAGCCAAGATTCATGGCGGGCAACCGCCTACGAGCAGTACTTC. Translated, it gives CASSQDSWRATAYEQYF.

This sequence joins TRBV7-9 and TRBJ2-3; a weak D match, TRBD1 (7 bases). Per germline, CDR1 SEHNR and CDR2 FQNEAQ (reference sequence). V lost 1 base and J 4 bases, leaving 12 bases between the germline ends. The CDR3 is 15 residues long. Here the CDR3 reads CASSLVEGASDTQYF. CDR3 sequence (DNA): TGTGCCAGCAGCTTAGTGGAGGGGGCCTCAGATACGCAGTATTTT.

J is TRBJ1-4 and V is TRBV27, with TRBD1 as a possible D gene (6 bases). V was cut by 5 bases and J by 5 bases, with 15 bases left in between. Germline assignment: CDR1 MNHEY and CDR2 SMNVEV (reference sequence). This CDR3 has 15 residues. The CDR3 reads CASSQLGGLNEKLFF. CDR3 coding DNA: TGTGCCAGCAGTCAATTGGGGGGCCTAAATGAAAAACTGTTTTTT.

The chain joins TRBV30 to TRBJ2-5, with a tentative D call TRBD1 (5 bases). Gene TRBJ2-7 matches the end of the DNA better, so the J call may be wrong. Germline-derived CDR1 and CDR2 are GTSNPN and SVGIG (reference sequence). The CDR3 covers 14 residues. CDR3 bases: TGTGCCTGGAGTGTCCTCACAGGTGTTCACGAGCAGTACTTC. Amino acid sequence: CAWSVLTGVHEQYF.

The chain combines TRBV18 with TRBJ2-3, with a weak D call TRBD1 (6 bases). The V end was cut by 3 bases, the J end by 4 bases, with 14 bases between. The V gene's germline CDR1 is KGHSH and CDR2 LQKENI. The CDR3 is 15 amino acids. The CDR3 DNA follows: TGTGCCAGCTCACCGGGACATCAAGGGGCAGATACGCAGTATTTT. Translation: CASSPGHQGADTQYF.

This clone was detected once. The chain recombines TRBV19 with TRBJ2-1; 8 bases are a match to TRBD2. The CDR3 has 15 residues. V dropped 3 bases and J dropped 4; count of bases not matched to a gene: 5. CDR1 LNHDA and CDR2 SQIVND come from the germline V gene (reference sequence). Written as DNA, the CDR3 is TGTGCCAGTAGTATTTCAAGCGGGAGATACAATGAGCAGTTCTTC. The encoded protein is CASSISSGRYNEQFF.

CDR3 coding DNA: TGTGCCAGCAGCAAATTGCTCGGGCGAACTTTTGCGGTAGGACAGGGCGGGGATGAGCAGTTCTTC. Amino acid sequence: CASSKLLGRTFAVGQGGDEQFF. The chain recombines TRBV21-1 with TRBJ2-1; TRBD1, the D gene given by the table, was not confirmed from the DNA. TRBV21-1 is reported as a pseudogene. The CDR3 has 22 residues.

J is TRBJ2-3 and V is TRBV7-6; perhaps D is TRBD1 or TRBD2 (7 bases each). The CDR3 has 16 amino acids. V dropped 5 bases and J dropped 8 bases, with 23 bases sitting between them. Germline CDR1 reads SGHVS; CDR2 reads FNYEAQ. The CDR3 DNA reads as TGTGCCAGCAGCAAAATCGGGCGGGAGCAGGGGGGTACGCAGTATTTT. The encoded protein is CASSKIGREQGGTQYF.

This rearrangement joins TRBV28 to TRBJ2-7; D gene uncertain. Trimming took off 2 bases at V and 6 bases at J, with 11 bases between the two ends. From germline, CDR1 is MDHEN and CDR2 SYDVKM. This CDR3 is 13 amino acids long. CDR3 loop: CASSLPPTGEQYF. CDR3 nucleotides: TGTGCCAGCAGTTTACCCCCTACTGGCGAGCAGTACTTC.

The V and J genes are TRBV5-4 and TRBJ1-2; D not resolved. CDR1 and CDR2 (germline): SGHNT, YYREEE (reference sequence). V lost 4 bases and J 5 bases, leaving 12 bases between the germline ends. The CDR3 runs to 13 residues. For the CDR3, the DNA is TGTGCCAGCAGCCCCCAGGTTATGTATGGCTACACCTTC. This encodes CASSPQVMYGYTF.

In its sample, this clone was seen once. The V and J genes are TRBV27 and TRBJ2-1; a weak D match, TRBD2 (6 bases). CDR1 is MNHEY and CDR2 is SMNVEV in the germline V gene (reference sequence). V lost 0 bases, J lost 3 bases, and 9 bases lay in between. This CDR3 has 15 amino acids. The CDR3 loop reads CASSLSSGGYNEQFF. The CDR3 DNA reads TGTGCCAGCAGTTTATCTAGCGGAGGCTACAATGAGCAGTTCTTC.

The chain couples TRBV27 to TRBJ2-7, with TRBD2 matching 8 bases. CDR3 length: 15 residues. Germline V lookup: CDR1 MNHEY, CDR2 SMNVEV (reference sequence). V was clipped by 5 bases and J by 2 bases; unmatched bases: 8. CDR3 protein: CASSLGASGPYEQYF. The CDR3, as DNA: TGTGCCAGCAGTCTAGGGGCTAGCGGGCCCTACGAGCAGTACTTC.

The V call is TRBV19, the J call TRBJ2-2, with unresolved D. The germline V gene has CDR1 LNHDA and CDR2 SQIVND (reference sequence). This CDR3 is 15 amino acids long. Trimming cost V 3 bases and J 4 bases, with 12 bases left between them. CDR3 amino acids: CASSMNGKSTGELFF. The CDR3 DNA follows: TGTGCCAGTAGTATGAATGGGAAGTCCACCGGGGAGCTGTTTTTT. Full variable domain (rest looked up from reference TRBV19 and TRBJ2-2): DGGITQSPKYLFRKEGQNVTLSCEQNLNHDAMYWYRQDPGQGLRLIYYSQIVNDFQKGDIAEGYSVSREKKESFPLTVTSAQKNPTAFYLCASSMNGKSTGELFFGEGSRLTVL.

The gene calls are TRBV29-1 and TRBJ2-1; weak D call: TRBD2 (6 bases). Trimming took 7 bases from V and 5 from J, leaving 15 bases between them. Germline values: CDR1 SQVTM, CDR2 ANQGSEA. This CDR3 contains 13 residues. The CDR3 DNA reads TGCAGCGCTGAGACTAGTCCCAACAATGAGCAGTTCTTC. Protein: CSAETSPNNEQFF.

V gene TRBV28 combines with J gene TRBJ1-2; tentative D call: TRBD1 (6 bases). The germline gives CDR1 MDHEN, CDR2 SYDVKM. V lost 7 bases and J lost 8, with 20 bases in between. This CDR3 is 14 amino acids long. DNA of the CDR3: TGTGCCAGCACCGACCCCCCAGGGGCGGAGGGCTACACCTTC. It is translated as CASTDPPGAEGYTF.

The chain combines TRBV15 with TRBJ1-3, with TRBD1 as a possible D gene (5 bases). There are 15 residues in the CDR3. The germline V gene has CDR1 LNHNV and CDR2 YYDKDF (reference sequence). With 0 bases removed from V and 4 bases from J, the gap between germline ends came to 10 bases. This chain's CDR3 is CATSRDPGNGNTIYF. The CDR3, as DNA: TGTGCCACCAGCAGAGATCCAGGGAACGGAAACACCATATATTTT.

This chain links TRBV19 with TRBJ2-1; 9 nucleotides match TRBD2. Losses at the gene ends were 7 bases for V and 9 bases for J; bases not matched to a gene: 16. CDR1 LNHDA and CDR2 SQIVND come from the germline V gene (reference sequence). This CDR3 is 16 amino acids long. For the CDR3, the DNA is TGTGCCAGTACCCGAGCCCTAGCGGGAAGCATCCCTGAGCAGTTCTTC. This sequence encodes CASTRALAGSIPEQFF.

This clone showed up just once. The chain joins TRBV2 to TRBJ1-3; D may be TRBD1 (5 bases). CDR3 length: 14 residues. CDR1 is SNHLY, CDR2 FYNNEI, per germline. V was shortened by 4 bases and J by 4 bases, with 11 bases between the two germline ends. The CDR3 DNA reads TGTGCCAGCAGTGGCCAGGGCATGGGAAACACCATATATTTT. This gives the protein CASSGQGMGNTIYF.

The rearrangement uses TRBV29-1 and TRBJ2-7, with D possibly matching TRBD1 (6 bases). V lost 5 bases to trimming and J lost 0 bases, with 11 bases between them. Germline V lookup: CDR1 SQVTM, CDR2 ANQGSEA. The CDR3 runs to 13 residues. This chain's CDR3 is CSVTGLSSYEQYF. The CDR3 coding sequence is TGCAGCGTTACAGGGTTAAGCTCCTACGAGCAGTACTTC.

The chain links TRBV19 to TRBJ2-3; the D is unclear. CDR1 is LNHDA, CDR2 SQIVND, per germline (reference sequence). Trimming shortened V by 3 bases and J by 0 bases, and 4 bases separated the two germline ends. This CDR3 has 13 amino acids. CDR3 amino acids: CASSMPSTDTQYF. The CDR3 DNA follows: TGTGCCAGTAGTATGCCTAGCACAGATACGCAGTATTTT.

The chain uses TRBV6-6 and TRBJ2-7; 9 bases match TRBD1. Per the germline V gene, CDR1 is MNHNY and CDR2 is SVGAGI (reference sequence). V lost 5 bases and J lost 3; bases outside the gene matches: 8. The CDR3 covers 15 residues. CDR3 DNA: TGTGCCAGCAGTCCCCGGACAGGGGACCACTACGAGCAGTACTTC. Its protein product is CASSPRTGDHYEQYF.

This clone was seen only once. The rearrangement joins TRBV27 to TRBJ1-3, with D hard to call. The germline CDR1 and CDR2 sequences are MNHEY and SMNVEV (reference sequence). The CDR3 contains 12 residues. Trimming shortened V by 10 bases and J by 4 bases, and 11 bases separated the two germline ends. DNA for the CDR3: TGTGCCACCGTCGGGTTCGGAAACACCATATATTTT. As protein: CATVGFGNTIYF.

The rearrangement uses TRBV5-6 and TRBJ2-3, with D uncertain. CDR1 is SGHDT, CDR2 YYEEEE, per germline. Deletions cut 5 bases from V and 3 bases from J, with 10 bases between. The CDR3 totals 13 residues. In DNA, the CDR3 is TGTGCCAGCAGTTTGATGGGGACAGATACGCAGTATTTT. Protein sequence: CASSLMGTDTQYF.